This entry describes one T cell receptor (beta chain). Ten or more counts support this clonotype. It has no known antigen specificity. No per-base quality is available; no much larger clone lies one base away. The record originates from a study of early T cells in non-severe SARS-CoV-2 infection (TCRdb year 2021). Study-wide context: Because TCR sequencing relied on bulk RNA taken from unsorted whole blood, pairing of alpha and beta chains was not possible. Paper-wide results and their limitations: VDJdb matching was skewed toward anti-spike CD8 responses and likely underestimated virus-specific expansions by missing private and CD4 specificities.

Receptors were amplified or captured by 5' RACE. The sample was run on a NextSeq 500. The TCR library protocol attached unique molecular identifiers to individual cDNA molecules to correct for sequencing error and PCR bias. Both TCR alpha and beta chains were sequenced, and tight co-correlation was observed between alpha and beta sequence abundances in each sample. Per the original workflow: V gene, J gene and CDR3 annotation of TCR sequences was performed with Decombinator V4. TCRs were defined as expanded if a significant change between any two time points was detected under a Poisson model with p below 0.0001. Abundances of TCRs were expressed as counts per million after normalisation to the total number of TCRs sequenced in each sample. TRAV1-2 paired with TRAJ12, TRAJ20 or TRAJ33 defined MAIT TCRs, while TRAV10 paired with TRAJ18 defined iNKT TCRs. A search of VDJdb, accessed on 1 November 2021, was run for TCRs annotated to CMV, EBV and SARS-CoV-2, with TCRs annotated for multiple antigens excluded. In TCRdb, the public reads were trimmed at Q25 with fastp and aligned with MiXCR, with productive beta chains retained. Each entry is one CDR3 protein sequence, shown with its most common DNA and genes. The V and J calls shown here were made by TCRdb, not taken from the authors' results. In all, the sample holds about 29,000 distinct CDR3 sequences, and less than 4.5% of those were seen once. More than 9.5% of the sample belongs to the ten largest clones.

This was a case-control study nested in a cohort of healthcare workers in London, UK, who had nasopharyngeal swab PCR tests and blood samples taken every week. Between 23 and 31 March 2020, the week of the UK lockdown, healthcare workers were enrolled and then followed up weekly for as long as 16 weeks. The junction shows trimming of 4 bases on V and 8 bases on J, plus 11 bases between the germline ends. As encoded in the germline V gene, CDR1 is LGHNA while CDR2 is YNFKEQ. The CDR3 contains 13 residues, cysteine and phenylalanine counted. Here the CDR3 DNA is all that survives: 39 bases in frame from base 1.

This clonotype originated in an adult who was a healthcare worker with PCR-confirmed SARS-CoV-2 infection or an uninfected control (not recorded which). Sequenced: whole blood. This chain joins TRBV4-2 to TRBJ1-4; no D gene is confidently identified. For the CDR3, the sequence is CASSLEVGEKLFF. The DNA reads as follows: TGTGCCAGCAGCCTCGAGGTCGGGGAAAAACTGTTTTTT.